This paragraph reports one T cell receptor (beta chain). Its antigen is not identified. This record comes from a study of a mutant IDH1 vaccine in newly diagnosed glioma. Study-wide background: Vaccination started 4-6 weeks after radiotherapy alone, or with temozolomide cycles. Earlier therapy was either radiotherapy, temozolomide, or both, and most got both.

The repertoire was sequenced with immunoSEQ multiplex PCR; TCRdb's copy has only in-frame clones and lacks some. There are more than 55,000 clones in the sample; around 80% occur only once, and roughly 3.6% lies in the top ten. As for time point: week 11, during vaccination. The vaccine gave 300 ug of a 20-mer mutant IDH1 peptide subcutaneously per dose. Each astrocytoma in the donors was new, WHO grade 3 or 4, IDH1-mutant and ATRX-lost. V was pared by 4 bases and J by 12 bases, with 21 bases of the junction left unmatched. The CDR3 has 17 residues. The germline V gene encodes CDR1 SGDLS and CDR2 YYNGEE.

The chain links TRBV9 to TRBJ2-1, with 8 bases lining up with TRBD1. The sequenced sample was PBMCs, obtained from a glioma patient whose treatment included an IDH1 peptide vaccine. The origin of this receptor is a man younger than 45 with glioma. The CDR3 protein is CASSPSADRASSWGQFF. The CDR3 nucleotides read TGTGCCAGCAGCCCAAGCGCGGACAGGGCATCGAGTTGGGGGCAGTTCTTC.